This TCR beta chain was found in a study of cytomegalovirus exposure and HLA in healthy donors. About this clone itself: The antigen is undetermined.

The PCR used 60 Vbeta and 13 Jbeta primers. Only in-frame clones appear in the TCRdb table, and some are missing; sequencing was by immunoSEQ multiplex PCR. Of around 130,000 clones in the sample, over 70% were seen once. V dropped 5 bases and J dropped 4 bases, with 12 bases sitting between them. This CDR3 region has 13 residues. CDR1 and CDR2 from the germline V gene are MNHNS and SASEGT. Overall study findings and caveats: Segments of the TCR beta V type were, in most cases, productive about 87% or about 30% of the time in an earlier analysis. Most CMV-associated TCR beta chains appeared HLA-restricted in a later analysis. Many donors shared some public TCRs, even though most TCR sequences were rare. Follow-up analysis seemed to connect common viral pathogens with several of the most significant clusters identified.

Input material: PBMCs. The chain employs TRBV6-1 and TRBJ2-7, with a possible D match to TRBD1 (6 bases). This sequence originates from a woman younger than 35 in good health and CMV-seronegative. As DNA, the CDR3 is TGTGCCAGCAGTCAGGCAGGGACATACGAGCAGTACTTC. This gives the protein CASSQAGTYEQYF.